The sequence of this TCR beta chain was determined in a study of T cell changes during pregnancy in multiple sclerosis. This CDR3 comprises 14 residues. CDR1 is MNHEY, CDR2 SVGAGI, per germline. Trimming pared 6 bases from V and 6 bases from J, leaving 12 bases between. TCRdb keeps only in-frame clones here, not all; method: immunoSEQ multiplex PCR. The table lists more than 45,000 clones, 94% of them singletons. Source: CD4+ T cells from peripheral blood mononuclear cells, taken in the second trimester of pregnancy. The receptor comes from a female donor with multiple sclerosis, enrolled in a pregnancy study. The chain employs TRBV6-5 and TRBJ1-6; D might be TRBD1 (5 bases). The CDR3 bases are TGTGCCAGCAGGCAGGGATCGAGTAATTCACCCCTCCACTTT. Translation: CASRQGSSNSPLHF.